This T cell receptor (beta chain) derives from a study of shared clonotypes between healthy human individuals. Study-level information: Those who served as donors were a couple of women and three men between the ages of 18 and 49.

V was clipped by 3 bases and J by 5 bases, with 12 bases between them. This CDR3 is built from 13 residues. Per the germline V gene, CDR1 is SGDLS and CDR2 is YYNGEE. The study's findings and limits: Naive CD4 clonotypes were shared across a handful of donors at approximately 5.3%.

This clone was seen just once. The antigen remains unidentified. Positive CCR7 selection of CD45RO-negative cells yielded the naive CD8 cells, and terminally differentiated effector memory CD45RA+ cells were excluded. Only in-frame clones appear in the TCRdb table, and some are missing; sequencing was by immunoSEQ multiplex PCR. The sample has 1.5 million to 2.5 million clones, approximately 94% seen once. The sequencing input was naive CD8+ T cells sorted from blood. The TCR originated in a man aged 18 to 30 in good health. The chain couples TRBV9 to TRBJ2-7; either TRBD1 or TRBD2 may fit D (5 bases each). In DNA form, the CDR3 reads TGTGCCAGCAGCGACACCTTGGGGGACGAGCAGTACTTC. Translating gives CASSDTLGDEQYF. Drawing the rest from reference TRBV9 and TRBJ2-7, the complete variable domain is DSGVTQTPKHLITATGQRVTLRCSPRSGDLSVYWYQQSLDQGLQFLIQYYNGEERAKGNILERFSAQQFPDLHSELNLSSLELGDSALYFCASSDTLGDEQYFGPGTRLTVT.